Presented here are 10 T cell receptor beta chains from one specimen sequenced in a study of shared clonotypes between healthy human individuals. Naive CD8 cells were CD45RO-negative, positively selected for CCR7, excluding terminally differentiated effector memory CD45RA+ cells. TCRdb's table, derived via immunoSEQ multiplex PCR, lists solely in-frame clones and lacks some. The table records a few million clones, 93% of them present only once. Sequenced input: naive CD8+ T cells from PBMCs. The receptors originated from a man aged 18-30 years in good health. Some clones in this sample may be carry-over from other donors' samples.

This rearrangement joins TRBV4-3 to TRBJ2-6; D unclear. CDR3 length: 17 residues. V was shortened by 4 bases and J by 0 bases, with 13 bases between the two germline ends. CDR1 is LGHNA and CDR2 is YSLEER in the germline V gene. CDR3 nucleotide sequence: TGCGCCAGCAGCCCCGACGCAGGAGACTCTGGGGCCAACGTCCTGACTTTC. Translating gives CASSPDAGDSGANVLTF.

The genes are TRBV27 and TRBJ2-7; maybe TRBD2 (5 bases). The V gene lost 3 bases and the J gene lost 2 bases, with 14 bases spanning the gap. Per the germline V gene, CDR1 is MNHEY and CDR2 is SMNVEV (reference sequence). The CDR3 runs 15 residues. The CDR3 bases are TGTGCCAGCAGTTTGGGCGGGTTCACTACCTACGAGCAGTACTTC. Translated: CASSLGGFTTYEQYF.

This chain joins TRBV7-8 and TRBJ2-2; either TRBD1 or TRBD2 may supply D (5 bases each). V gave up 5 bases and J gave up 5 bases, with 9 bases separating them. The CDR3 has 13 residues. The V gene's germline CDR1 is SGHVS and CDR2 FQNEAQ. DNA for the CDR3: TGTGCCAGCAGCACAGGACTGACCGGGGAGCTGTTTTTT. Its translation is CASSTGLTGELFF.

The chain carries TRBV30 and TRBJ1-2, with TRBD1 matching over 10 bases. CDR3 length equals 18 residues. Germline V CDR1 and CDR2: GTSNPN, SVGIG (reference sequence). V was pared by 2 bases and J by 5 bases, with 17 bases of the junction left unmatched. Here the CDR3 reads CAWSYEIRGTGALYGYTF. CDR3 nucleotide sequence: TGTGCCTGGAGTTACGAAATCCGGGGGACAGGGGCTCTATATGGCTACACCTTC.

This clone was picked up one time. This chain links TRBV6-6 with TRBJ2-7; no clear D gene. This CDR3 is 11 amino acids long. Trimming took 6 bases from V and 3 from J, leaving 6 bases between them. Looked up from germline, CDR1 is MNHNY and CDR2 is SVGAGI (reference sequence). The CDR3: CASRTSYEQYF. The CDR3 nucleotides are TGTGCCAGCAGAACCAGCTACGAGCAGTACTTC.

This clone was recorded once. V usage is TRBV10-3 and J usage is TRBJ1-5, with 9 bases aligning to TRBD1. With V trimmed by 3 bases and J by 6 bases, 6 bases remained unmatched. The CDR3 runs to 15 residues. The germline V gene encodes CDR1 ENHRY and CDR2 SYGVKD. CDR3: CAISDGTGTVQPQHF. In nucleotides, the CDR3 is TGTGCCATCAGTGATGGGACAGGGACCGTTCAGCCCCAGCATTTT.

V and J are TRBV14 and TRBJ2-7; D is possibly TRBD1 (6 bases). Germline loops: CDR1 SGHDN, CDR2 FVKESK. V gave up 1 base and J gave up 4 bases, with 20 bases separating them. There are 17 residues in the CDR3. The CDR3 DNA sequence: TGTGCCAGCAGCCAAGGACCTGGTCAGGGGAGATTATACGAGCAGTACTTC. Its translation is CASSQGPGQGRLYEQYF.

In this sample, this clone turned up a few times. V usage is TRBV7-9 and J usage is TRBJ2-1; 11 bases are shared with TRBD2. Germline V gives CDR1 SEHNR, CDR2 FQNEAQ (reference sequence). The J segment lost 4 bases and the V segment lost 10 bases, leaving 6 bases of the junction unmatched. The CDR3 extends over 14 amino acids. CDR3 DNA: TGTGCCACCGAGGGACTAGCGGTATACAATGAGCAGTTCTTC. Translation gives CATEGLAVYNEQFF.

The rearrangement joins TRBV2 to TRBJ1-3; D unresolved. The V gene's germline CDR1 is SNHLY and CDR2 FYNNEI. The CDR3 is 16 residues long. Trimming removed 1 base from V and 4 bases from J, with 14 bases in between. The CDR3 DNA reads as TGTGCCAGCAGTGAAGGGCTCACCGGGAGGGGAAACACCATATATTTT. It translates to CASSEGLTGRGNTIYF.

CDR3 nucleotides: TGTGCCAGCAGCTTAGGGTGGGGGACAGGCCCCACAGATACGCAGTATTTT. Its protein is CASSLGWGTGPTDTQYF. The chain recombines TRBV7-6 with TRBJ2-3; 8 bases line up with TRBD1. Germline V gene sequence: CDR1 SGHVS, CDR2 FNYEAQ. CDR3 length: 17 residues. The trim removed 1 base at V and 2 bases at J, leaving 8 bases unmatched.